This record looks at one T cell receptor beta chain sequence and its context. Its specificity is unknown. The read ends 3 residues shy of where the CDR3 ends; the end is completed using the germline J gene. This entry comes from a study of T cells in women clearing cervical HPV infection. Looking at the study overall: Case blood drawn at lesion detection; control blood after infection cleared. General observations from the study: Combining TCR richness with V gene abundances gave approximately 0.84 AUC.

Here immunoSEQ multiplex PCR was the method, and the copy in TCRdb shows in-frame clones only, minus some. Its clone listing holds roughly 22,000 clones. This CDR3 is 15 amino acids long. Per the germline V gene, CDR1 is SGHRS and CDR2 is YFSETQ. The germline V and J ends were trimmed by 1 base and 4 bases, with 11 bases remaining between them. The sequencing input was blood buffy coat. V is TRBV5-1 and J is TRBJ2-2; a weak D match, TRBD1 (6 bases). The TCR was taken from a woman between 18 and 70 years old with a cervical HPV16 infection that either progressed to CIN3+ or cleared (not recorded which). This CDR3 reads CASSLKQGPTGELFF. CDR3 DNA, as far as it was read: TGCGCCAGCAGCTTGAAACAGGGCCCCACCGGGGAG.